The subject of this entry is one T cell receptor beta chain. Its antigen is unidentified. The data stem from a study of T cell responses to AZD1222 COVID-19 vaccine. On the study more broadly: Pooling was applied to second doses at about 4 or about 12 weeks. Study findings and constraints: A mostly white British donor set with more females was recruited, and clonal diversity was possibly underestimated. A rise in Spike-specific TCR breadth and depth followed two AZD1222 doses.

CDR3 length: 16 amino acids. Per germline, CDR1 SGHDN and CDR2 FVKESK. V was shortened by 2 bases and J by 0 bases, with 11 bases between the two germline ends. This table comes from immunoSEQ multiplex PCR, and its TCRdb copy is limited to in-frame clones, with some not included. The sample carries 150,000 or so clones, about nine tenths recorded once. The sequenced sample was peripheral blood, obtained on day 0 of AZD1222 vaccination. The V and J genes are TRBV14 and TRBJ2-1; TRBD1 is a possible D gene (5 bases). The sequence was obtained from an adult in good health. The CDR3 loop is CASSQPQGPSYNEQFF. In DNA form, the CDR3 reads TGTGCCAGCAGCCAACCCCAGGGCCCCTCCTACAATGAGCAGTTCTTC.